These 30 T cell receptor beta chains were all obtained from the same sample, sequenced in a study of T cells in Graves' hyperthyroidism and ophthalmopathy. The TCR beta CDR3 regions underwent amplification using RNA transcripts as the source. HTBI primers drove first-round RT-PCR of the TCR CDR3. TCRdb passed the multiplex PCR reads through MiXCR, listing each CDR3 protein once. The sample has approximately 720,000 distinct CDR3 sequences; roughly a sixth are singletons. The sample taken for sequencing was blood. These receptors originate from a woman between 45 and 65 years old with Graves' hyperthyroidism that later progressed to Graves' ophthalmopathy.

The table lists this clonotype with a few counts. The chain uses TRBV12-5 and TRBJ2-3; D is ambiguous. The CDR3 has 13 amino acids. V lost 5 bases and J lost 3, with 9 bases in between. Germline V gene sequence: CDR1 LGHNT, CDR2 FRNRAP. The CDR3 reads CASGTYRTDTQYF. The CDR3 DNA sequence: TGTGCTAGTGGTACCTACCGGACAGATACGCAGTATTTT.

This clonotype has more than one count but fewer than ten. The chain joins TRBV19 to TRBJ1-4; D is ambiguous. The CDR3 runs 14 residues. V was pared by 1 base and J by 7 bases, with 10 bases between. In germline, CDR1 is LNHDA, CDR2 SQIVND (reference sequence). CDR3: CASSIGRVGEKLFF. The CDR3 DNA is TGTGCCAGTAGTATAGGTCGGGTTGGTGAAAAACTGTTTTTT.

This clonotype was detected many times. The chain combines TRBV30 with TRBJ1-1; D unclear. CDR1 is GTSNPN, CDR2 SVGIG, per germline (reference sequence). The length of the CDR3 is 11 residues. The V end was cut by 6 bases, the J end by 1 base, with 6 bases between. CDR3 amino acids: CACGQNTEAFF. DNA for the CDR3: TGTGCCTGCGGGCAGAACACTGAAGCTTTCTTT.

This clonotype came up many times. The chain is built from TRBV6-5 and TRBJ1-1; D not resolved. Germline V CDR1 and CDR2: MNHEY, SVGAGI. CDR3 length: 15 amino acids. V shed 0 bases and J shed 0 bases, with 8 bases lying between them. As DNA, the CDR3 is TGTGCCAGCAGTTACTCGGGAGGTGTGAACACTGAAGCTTTCTTT. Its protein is CASSYSGGVNTEAFF.

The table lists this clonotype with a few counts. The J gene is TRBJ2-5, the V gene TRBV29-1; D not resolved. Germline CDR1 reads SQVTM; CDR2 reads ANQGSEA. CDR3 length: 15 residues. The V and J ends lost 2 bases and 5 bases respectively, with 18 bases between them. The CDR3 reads CSVETVSRLRETQYF. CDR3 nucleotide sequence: TGCAGCGTTGAAACGGTCAGCAGGTTACGGGAGACCCAGTACTTC.

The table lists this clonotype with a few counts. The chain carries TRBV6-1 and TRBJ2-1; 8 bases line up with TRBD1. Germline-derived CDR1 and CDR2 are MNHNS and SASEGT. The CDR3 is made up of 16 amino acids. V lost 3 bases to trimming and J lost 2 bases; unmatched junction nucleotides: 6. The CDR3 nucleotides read TGTGCCAGCAGTGAGCCGGACAGGGTCCCCTACAATGAGCAGTTCTTC. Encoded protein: CASSEPDRVPYNEQFF.

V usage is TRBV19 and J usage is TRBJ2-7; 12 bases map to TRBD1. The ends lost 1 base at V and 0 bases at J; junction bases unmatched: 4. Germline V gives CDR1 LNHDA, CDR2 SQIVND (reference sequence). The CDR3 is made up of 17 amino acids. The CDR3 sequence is CASSIGGTGGSSYEQYF. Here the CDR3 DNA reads TGTGCCAGTAGTATAGGAGGGACAGGGGGCTCCTCCTACGAGCAGTACTTC.

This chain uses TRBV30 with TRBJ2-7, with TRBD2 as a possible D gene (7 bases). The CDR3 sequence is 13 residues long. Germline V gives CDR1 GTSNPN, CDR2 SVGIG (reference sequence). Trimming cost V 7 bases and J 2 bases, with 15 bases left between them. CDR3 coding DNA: TGTGCCTATGATCGGGGGGCCCCCTACGAGCAGTACTTC. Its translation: CAYDRGAPYEQYF.

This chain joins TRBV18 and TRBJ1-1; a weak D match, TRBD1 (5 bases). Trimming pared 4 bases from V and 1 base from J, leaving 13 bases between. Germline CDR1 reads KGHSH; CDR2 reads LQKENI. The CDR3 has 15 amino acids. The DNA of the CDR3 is TGTGCCAGCTCACAGGGGTTACAGAAGAACACTGAAGCTTTCTTT. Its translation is CASSQGLQKNTEAFF. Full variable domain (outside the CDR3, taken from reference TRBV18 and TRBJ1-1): NAGVMQNPRHLVRRRGQEARLRCSPMKGHSHVYWYRQLPEEGLKFMVYLQKENIIDESGMPKERFSAEFPKEGPSILRIQQVVRGDSAAYFCASSQGLQKNTEAFFGQGTRLTVV.

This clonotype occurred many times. DNA for the CDR3: TGTGCCAGCAGCCAAGTCTCCAGGGAGACTGAAGCTTTCTTT. This gives the protein CASSQVSRETEAFF. This chain connects TRBV3-1 to TRBJ1-1, with D perhaps TRBD1 (5 bases). V dropped 1 base and J dropped 5 bases, with 11 bases sitting between them. Germline lookup yields CDR1 LGHDT and CDR2 YNNKEL (reference sequence). This CDR3 has 14 amino acids.

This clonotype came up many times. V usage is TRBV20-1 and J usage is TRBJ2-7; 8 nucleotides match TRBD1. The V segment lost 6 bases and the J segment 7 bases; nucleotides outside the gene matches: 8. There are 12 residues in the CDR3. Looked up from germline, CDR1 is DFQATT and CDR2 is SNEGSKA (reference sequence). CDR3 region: CSATPGGAEQYF. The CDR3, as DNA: TGCAGTGCGACTCCAGGGGGCGCAGAGCAGTACTTC.

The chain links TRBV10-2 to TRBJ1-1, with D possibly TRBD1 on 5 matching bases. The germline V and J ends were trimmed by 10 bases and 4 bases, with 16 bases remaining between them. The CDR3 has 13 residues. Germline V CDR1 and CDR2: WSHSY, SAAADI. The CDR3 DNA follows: TGCGCCACCTTCGGGGGGGTGGCCACTGAAGCTTTCTTT. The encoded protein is CATFGGVATEAFF.

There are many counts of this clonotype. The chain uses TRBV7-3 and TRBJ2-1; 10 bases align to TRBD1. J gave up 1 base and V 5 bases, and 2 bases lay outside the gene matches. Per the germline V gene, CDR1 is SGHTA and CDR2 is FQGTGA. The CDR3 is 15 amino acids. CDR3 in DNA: TGTGCCAGCAGCGACAGGGGGCTGTCCTACAATGAGCAGTTCTTC. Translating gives CASSDRGLSYNEQFF.

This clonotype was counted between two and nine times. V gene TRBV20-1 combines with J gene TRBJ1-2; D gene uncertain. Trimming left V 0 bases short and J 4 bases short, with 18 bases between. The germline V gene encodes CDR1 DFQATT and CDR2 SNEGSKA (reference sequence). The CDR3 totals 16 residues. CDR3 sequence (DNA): TGCAGTGCTAGAGAGGTTGGAGCGGGCCGGGGCTATGGCTACACCTTC. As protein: CSAREVGAGRGYGYTF.

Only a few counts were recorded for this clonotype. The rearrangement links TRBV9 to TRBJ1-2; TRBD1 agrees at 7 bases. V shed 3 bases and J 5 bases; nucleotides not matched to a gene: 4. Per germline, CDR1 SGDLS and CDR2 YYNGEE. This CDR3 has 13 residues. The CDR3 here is CASSGGTAYGYTF. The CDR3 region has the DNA TGTGCCAGCAGCGGGGGGACAGCATATGGCTACACCTTC.

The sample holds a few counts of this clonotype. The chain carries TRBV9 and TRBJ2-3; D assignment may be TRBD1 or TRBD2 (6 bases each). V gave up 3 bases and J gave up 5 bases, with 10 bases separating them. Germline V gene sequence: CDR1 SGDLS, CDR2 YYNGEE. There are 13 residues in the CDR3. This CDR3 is CASSGGALDTQYF. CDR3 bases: TGTGCCAGCAGCGGGGGGGCCTTAGATACGCAGTATTTT.

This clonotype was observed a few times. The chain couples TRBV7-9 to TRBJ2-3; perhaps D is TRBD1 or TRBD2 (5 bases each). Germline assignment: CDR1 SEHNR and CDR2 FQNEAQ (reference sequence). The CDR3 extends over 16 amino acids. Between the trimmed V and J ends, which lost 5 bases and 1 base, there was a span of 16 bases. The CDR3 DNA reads TGTGCCAGCAGCCCCCTCCTGGGGGTTCGCACAGATACGCAGTATTTT. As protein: CASSPLLGVRTDTQYF.

The DNA of the CDR3 is TGTGCCACCCAAAACAGAGAGAGGAACACCGGGGAGCTGTTTTTT. It encodes CATQNRERNTGELFF. This chain uses TRBV10-3 with TRBJ2-2; D gene ambiguous. Per the germline V gene, CDR1 is ENHRY and CDR2 is SYGVKD. There are 15 residues in the CDR3. Trimming stripped 10 bases from V and 1 base from J, with 16 bases between.

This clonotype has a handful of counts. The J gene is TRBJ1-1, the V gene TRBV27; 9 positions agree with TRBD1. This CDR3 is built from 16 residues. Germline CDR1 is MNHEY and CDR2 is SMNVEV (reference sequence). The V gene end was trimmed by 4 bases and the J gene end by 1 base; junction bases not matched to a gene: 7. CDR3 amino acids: CASSSDPGQGNTEAFF. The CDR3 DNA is TGTGCCAGCAGTTCAGACCCGGGACAGGGGAACACTGAAGCTTTCTTT.

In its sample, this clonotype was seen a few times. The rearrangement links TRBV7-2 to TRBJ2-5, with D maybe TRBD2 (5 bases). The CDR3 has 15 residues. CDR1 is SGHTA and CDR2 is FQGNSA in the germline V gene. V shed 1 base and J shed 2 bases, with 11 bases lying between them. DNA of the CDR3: TGTGCCAGCAGCTTAGTGACGGGGTCACAAGAGACCCAGTACTTC. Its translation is CASSLVTGSQETQYF.

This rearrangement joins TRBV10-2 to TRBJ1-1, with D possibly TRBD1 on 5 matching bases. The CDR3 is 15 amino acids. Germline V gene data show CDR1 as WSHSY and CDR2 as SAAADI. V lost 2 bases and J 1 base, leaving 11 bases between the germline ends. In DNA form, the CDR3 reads TGCGCCAGCAGTGAGCTCGTACAGGAGAACACTGAAGCTTTCTTT. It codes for CASSELVQENTEAFF.

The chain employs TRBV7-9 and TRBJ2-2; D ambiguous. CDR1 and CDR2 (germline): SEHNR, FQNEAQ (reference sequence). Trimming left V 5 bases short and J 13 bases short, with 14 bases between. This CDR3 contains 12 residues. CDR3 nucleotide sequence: TGTGCCAGCAGCGCAGAAGCCTATGTGCTGTTTTTT. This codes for CASSAEAYVLFF.

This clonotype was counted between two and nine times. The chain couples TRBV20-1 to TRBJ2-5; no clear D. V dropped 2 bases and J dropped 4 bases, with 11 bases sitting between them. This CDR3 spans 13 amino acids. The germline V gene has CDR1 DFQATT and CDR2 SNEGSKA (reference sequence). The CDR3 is CSARRAVIETQYF. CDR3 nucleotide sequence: TGCAGTGCTAGAAGGGCGGTCATAGAGACCCAGTACTTC.

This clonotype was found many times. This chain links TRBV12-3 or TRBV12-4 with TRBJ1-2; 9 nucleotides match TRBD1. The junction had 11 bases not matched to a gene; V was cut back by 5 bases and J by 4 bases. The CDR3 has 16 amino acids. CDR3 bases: TGTGCCAGCAGTCCAATGGACAGGGGCAGTTCCTATGGCTACACCTTC. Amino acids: CASSPMDRGSSYGYTF.

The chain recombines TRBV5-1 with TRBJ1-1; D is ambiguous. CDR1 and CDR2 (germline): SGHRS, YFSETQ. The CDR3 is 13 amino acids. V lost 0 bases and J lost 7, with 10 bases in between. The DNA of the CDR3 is TGCGCCAGCAGCTTGGCCGGGCAGATTGAAGCTTTCTTT. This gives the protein CASSLAGQIEAFF.

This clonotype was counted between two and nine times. The CDR3 is CASSRSGTLYNEQFF. CDR3 bases: TGCGCCAGCAGCCGATCCGGGACACTCTACAATGAGCAGTTCTTC. The chain carries TRBV4-1 and TRBJ2-1; TRBD1 is a possible D gene (6 bases). The V and J ends lost 4 bases and 3 bases respectively, with 13 bases between them. The germline CDR1 and CDR2 sequences are MGHRA and YSYEKL. The CDR3 contains 15 residues.

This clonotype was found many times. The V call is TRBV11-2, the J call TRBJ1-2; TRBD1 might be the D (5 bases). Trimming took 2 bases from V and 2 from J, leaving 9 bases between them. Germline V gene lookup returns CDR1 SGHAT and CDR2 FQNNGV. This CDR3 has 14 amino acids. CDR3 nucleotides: TGTGCCAGCAGCTTACTGCAGGGAAACTATGGCTACACCTTC. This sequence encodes CASSLLQGNYGYTF.

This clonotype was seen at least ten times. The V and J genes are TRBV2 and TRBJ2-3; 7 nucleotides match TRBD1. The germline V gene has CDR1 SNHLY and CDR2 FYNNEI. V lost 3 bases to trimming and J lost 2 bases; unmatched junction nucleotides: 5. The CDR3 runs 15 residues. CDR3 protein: CASSDDRVVTDTQYF. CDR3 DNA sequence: TGTGCCAGCAGTGATGACAGGGTAGTCACAGATACGCAGTATTTT.

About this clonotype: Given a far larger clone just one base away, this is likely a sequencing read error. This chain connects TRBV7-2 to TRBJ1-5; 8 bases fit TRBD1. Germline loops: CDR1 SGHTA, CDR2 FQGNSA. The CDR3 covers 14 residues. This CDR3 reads CASSPDRGNQPRHF. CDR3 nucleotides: TGTGCCAGCAGCCCCGACAGGGGCAATCAGCCCCGGCATTTT.

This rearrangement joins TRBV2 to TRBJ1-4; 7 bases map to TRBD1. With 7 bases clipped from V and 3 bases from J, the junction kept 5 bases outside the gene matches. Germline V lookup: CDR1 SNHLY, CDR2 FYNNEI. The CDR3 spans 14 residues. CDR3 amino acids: CASMTTGSNEKLFF. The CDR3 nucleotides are TGTGCCAGCATGACGACAGGGTCTAATGAAAAACTGTTTTTT.